The 30 T cell receptor beta chains below were found in one sample sequenced in a study of CD8 T cells in Susac syndrome. Random hexamers served to reverse transcribe roughly 0.5 to 1 ug RNA. TCRdb reprocessed the immunoSEQ multiplex PCR reads via MiXCR and lists one record per CDR3 protein. The repertoire holds about 280,000 distinct CDR3 sequences, with more than 75% as singletons. The specimen sequenced was CD8+ T cells from PBMCs. The receptors stem from a human donor with multiple sclerosis.

The chain is built from TRBV9 and TRBJ2-1, with 8 nucleotides matching TRBD2. The germline V gene encodes CDR1 SGDLS and CDR2 YYNGEE. The CDR3 contains 15 residues. Trimming took 6 bases from V and 6 from J; bases not matched to a gene: 11. The CDR3 protein is CASTPGGVTPNEQFF. CDR3 nucleotide sequence: TGTGCCAGCACCCCGGGAGGGGTCACCCCCAATGAGCAGTTCTTC.

The chain uses TRBV4-1 and TRBJ2-2; 7 nucleotides match TRBD1. Germline CDR1 reads MGHRA; CDR2 reads YSYEKL. This CDR3 is 16 amino acids long. After removal of 4 bases from V and 1 base from J, the junction contained 6 bases not matched to a gene. The CDR3 loop is CASSLPGTENTGELFF. The CDR3 DNA follows: TGCGCCAGCAGCCTTCCCGGGACAGAGAACACCGGGGAGCTGTTTTTT.

This rearrangement joins TRBV4-2 to TRBJ1-1; D gene unclear. The germline gives CDR1 LGHNA, CDR2 YNFKEQ. Trimming pared 1 base from V and 7 bases from J, leaving 10 bases between. This CDR3 has 13 amino acids. This chain's CDR3 is CASSQGRNVEAFF. DNA for the CDR3: TGTGCCAGCAGCCAAGGCAGGAATGTTGAAGCTTTCTTT.

This clonotype occurred once. This chain connects TRBV12-3 or TRBV12-4 to TRBJ2-2, with D maybe TRBD2 (6 bases). The length of the CDR3 is 15 residues. The ends were cut back, 6 bases at V and 7 bases at J, with 18 bases in the middle. The DNA for the CDR3 is TGTGCCAGCAGCCTAACACCGGGGGATATCGGGGAGCTGTTTTTT. Residues: CASSLTPGDIGELFF.

V is TRBV27 and J is TRBJ1-1; no clear D. V lost 0 bases, J lost 4 bases, and 12 bases lay in between. Germline V gene lookup returns CDR1 MNHEY and CDR2 SMNVEV (reference sequence). The CDR3 consists of 15 residues. Here the CDR3 reads CASSLSSRAATEAFF. The CDR3, as DNA: TGTGCCAGCAGTTTATCCTCCCGGGCGGCCACTGAAGCTTTCTTT.

This chain links TRBV7-8 with TRBJ2-3; D unclear. CDR3 length: 14 residues. V dropped 3 bases and J dropped 5 bases, with 12 bases sitting between them. The germline V gene encodes CDR1 SGHVS and CDR2 FQNEAQ. The CDR3 coding sequence is TGTGCCAGCAGCTTTCCCGAACCACAAGATACGCAGTATTTT. This encodes CASSFPEPQDTQYF.

This clonotype was counted only a few times. The chain uses TRBV27 and TRBJ2-2; D may be TRBD1 or TRBD2 (5 bases each). Germline loops: CDR1 MNHEY, CDR2 SMNVEV (reference sequence). V was clipped by 6 bases and J by 0 bases, with 11 bases between them. The CDR3 totals 15 residues. The CDR3 protein is CASSTGPTNTGELFF. The CDR3 bases are TGTGCCAGCAGCACGGGGCCAACGAACACCGGGGAGCTGTTTTTT.

The chain recombines TRBV7-9 with TRBJ1-4; D is possibly TRBD1 (5 bases). Trimming stripped 0 bases from V and 2 bases from J, with 13 bases between. The CDR3 consists of 17 residues. From germline, CDR1 is SEHNR and CDR2 FQNEAQ (reference sequence). The CDR3 loop is CASSLAGRGMTNEKLFF. CDR3 DNA sequence: TGTGCCAGCAGCTTAGCGGGACGGGGCATGACTAATGAAAAACTGTTTTTT.

DNA for the CDR3: TGTGCCAGCAGCGTAGGCGGCACGGGGACAGGGTATTCACCCCTCCACTTT. Translation gives CASSVGGTGTGYSPLHF. The genes are TRBV9 and TRBJ1-6; 9 positions match TRBD1. The CDR3 contains 17 residues. Trimming removed 0 bases from V and 8 bases from J; junction bases left unmatched: 9. The germline CDR1 and CDR2 sequences are SGDLS and YYNGEE.

This rearrangement joins TRBV20-1 to TRBJ2-3; D perhaps matches TRBD1 (5 bases). The CDR3 extends over 17 amino acids. The germline V gene has CDR1 DFQATT and CDR2 SNEGSKA (reference sequence). V shed 4 bases and J shed 2 bases, with 22 bases lying between them. CDR3: CSATYPPQQENTDTQYF. Written as DNA, the CDR3 is TGCAGTGCTACCTACCCGCCTCAACAGGAGAACACAGATACGCAGTATTTT.

This clonotype was seen a handful of times. The chain uses TRBV29-1 and TRBJ2-7; the match to TRBD2 covers 14 bases. The V gene end was trimmed by 3 bases and the J gene end by 5 bases; junction bases not matched to a gene: 9. The CDR3 runs 16 residues. The germline V gene has CDR1 SQVTM and CDR2 ANQGSEA. As DNA, the CDR3 is TGCAGCGTTGAGGGGACTAGCGGGAGTGGGAGGGACGAGCAGTACTTC. Protein product: CSVEGTSGSGRDEQYF.

A note on this clonotype: One end of the junction does not line up with germline, which may come from a read error. The J gene is TRBJ1-3, the V gene TRBV28, with TRBD1 as a possible D gene (5 bases). The CDR3 is 15 residues long. The germline V gene encodes CDR1 MDHEN and CDR2 SYDVKM. The CDR3 DNA is TGTGCCAGTAGTTTCGGGGGTCCCTCTGGAAACACCATATATTTT. Protein product: CASSFGGPSGNTIYF.

V usage is TRBV2 and J usage is TRBJ1-5, with D unresolved. Per the germline V gene, CDR1 is SNHLY and CDR2 is FYNNEI. The CDR3 has 16 amino acids. V was shortened by 3 bases and J by 0 bases, with 12 bases between the two germline ends. CDR3 sequence reads: CASSDLSQSSNQPQHF. The CDR3 DNA follows: TGTGCCAGCAGTGATTTATCTCAGAGTAGCAATCAGCCCCAGCATTTT.

The chain recombines TRBV27 with TRBJ2-2, with D perhaps assigned TRBD1 or TRBD2 (5 bases each). The CDR3 is 15 amino acids. Trimming pared 1 base from V and 4 bases from J, leaving 10 bases between. Germline-derived CDR1 and CDR2 are MNHEY and SMNVEV (reference sequence). CDR3 in DNA: TGTGCCAGCAGTTTATGGGACCGGCTCACCGGGGAGCTGTTTTTT. Translation gives CASSLWDRLTGELFF.

V is TRBV6-5 and J is TRBJ2-7, with 7 bases matching TRBD1. The CDR3 totals 14 residues. V was pared by 6 bases and J by 6 bases, with 11 bases of the junction left unmatched. CDR1 MNHEY and CDR2 SVGAGI come from the germline V gene. CDR3 residues: CASSLQQGTGEQYF. The CDR3 DNA reads TGTGCCAGCAGCCTCCAACAGGGGACGGGCGAGCAGTACTTC.

The chain joins TRBV6-5 to TRBJ2-3, with D maybe TRBD1 (5 bases). V lost 6 bases and J lost 3, with 16 bases in between. Germline V gives CDR1 MNHEY, CDR2 SVGAGI. This CDR3 is built from 15 residues. The CDR3 protein is CASRHRQSLTDTQYF. CDR3 coding DNA: TGTGCCAGCAGACACCGACAGTCGCTGACAGATACGCAGTATTTT.

The CDR3 DNA reads as TGTGCCAGCAGCTTATCTAGCGGGTTTACCCGCTCCTACAATGAGCAGTTCTTC. This gives the protein CASSLSSGFTRSYNEQFF. The chain uses TRBV7-2 and TRBJ2-1; TRBD2 aligns across 8 bases. This CDR3 is built from 18 residues. Germline loops: CDR1 SGHTA, CDR2 FQGNSA. V lost 2 bases and J lost 0; bases outside the gene matches: 9.

CDR3 in DNA: TGCGCCAGCAGTGAGACAGGGGATCAGCCCCAGCATTTT. Amino acid sequence: CASSETGDQPQHF. This sequence joins TRBV10-2 and TRBJ1-5, with TRBD1 identical over 7 bases. V lost 2 bases and J lost 5; bases outside the gene matches: 0. The CDR3 has 13 residues. The germline V gene has CDR1 WSHSY and CDR2 SAAADI.

The chain links TRBV27 to TRBJ1-5, with 9 bases aligning to TRBD1. The CDR3 runs to 15 residues. Per the germline V gene, CDR1 is MNHEY and CDR2 is SMNVEV (reference sequence). V dropped 2 bases and J dropped 7; count of bases not matched to a gene: 6. CDR3 amino acids: CASSLKQGARQPQHF. CDR3 in DNA: TGTGCCAGCAGTTTAAAACAGGGGGCACGGCAGCCCCAGCATTTT.

This clonotype has more than one count but fewer than ten. The chain uses TRBV3-1 and TRBJ2-4, with TRBD1 as a possible D gene (5 bases). V lost 0 bases and J lost 0, with 9 bases in between. CDR3 length: 16 residues. CDR1 is LGHDT, CDR2 YNNKEL, per germline (reference sequence). The CDR3 is CASSQDSGLAKNIQYF. CDR3 DNA sequence: TGTGCCAGCAGCCAAGACTCAGGGCTAGCCAAAAACATTCAGTACTTC. Based on the CDR3 plus reference TRBV3-1 and TRBJ2-4, the full variable domain is DTAVSQTPKYLVTQMGNDKSIKCEQNLGHDTMYWYKQDSKKFLKIMFSYNNKELIINETVPNRFSPKSPDKAHLNLHINSLELGDSAVYFCASSQDSGLAKNIQYFGAGTRLSVL.

The CDR3, as DNA: TGTGCCAGCCGAACATACAGGGGACGCGAGCAGTACTTC. Translation: CASRTYRGREQYF. The rearrangement uses TRBV11-2 and TRBJ2-7; TRBD1 agrees at 7 bases. Germline V CDR1 and CDR2: SGHAT, FQNNGV. The CDR3 spans 13 residues. V lost 8 bases to trimming and J lost 6 bases; unmatched junction nucleotides: 10.

The chain has TRBV20-1 and TRBJ2-7; D possibly corresponds to TRBD2 (7 bases). The CDR3 extends over 17 amino acids. CDR1 DFQATT and CDR2 SNEGSKA come from the germline V gene (reference sequence). V lost 3 bases and J 2 bases, leaving 23 bases between the germline ends. The CDR3 DNA reads TGCAGTGCTAGGAGGGGGGGGTTTGCGGGCCCCACCTACGAGCAGTACTTC. This sequence encodes CSARRGGFAGPTYEQYF.

This chain links TRBV30 with TRBJ2-7; 7 nucleotides line up with TRBD1. The V gene end was trimmed by 2 bases and the J gene end by 2 bases; junction bases not matched to a gene: 3. This CDR3 has 13 amino acids. Germline-derived CDR1 and CDR2 are GTSNPN and SVGIG (reference sequence). In DNA, the CDR3 is TGTGCCTGGAGTAGGGACAGTCCCTACGAGCAGTACTTC. Its protein is CAWSRDSPYEQYF.

The CDR3 is CASSLPGLGAEQYF. Written as DNA, the CDR3 is TGTGCCAGCAGTCTTCCGGGACTAGGGGCCGAGCAGTACTTC. The V call is TRBV28, the J call TRBJ2-7; 8 nucleotides line up with TRBD2. V shed 5 bases, J shed 6 bases, and the junction held 9 bases outside the gene matches. The CDR3 has 14 residues. Germline CDR1 is MDHEN and CDR2 is SYDVKM.

The chain links TRBV4-1 to TRBJ2-7, with 10 positions matching TRBD2. Germline-derived CDR1 and CDR2 are MGHRA and YSYEKL. The trim removed 3 bases at V and 0 bases at J, leaving 2 bases unmatched. The CDR3 runs 15 residues. The CDR3 region is CASSHPSGSSYEQYF. In nucleotides, the CDR3 is TGCGCCAGCAGCCATCCTAGCGGGAGCTCCTACGAGCAGTACTTC.

V and J are TRBV20-1 and TRBJ2-7; 8 bases align to TRBD2. Per germline, CDR1 DFQATT and CDR2 SNEGSKA (reference sequence). V lost 7 bases to trimming and J lost 2 bases; unmatched junction nucleotides: 7. This CDR3 spans 13 amino acids. CDR3 residues: CSVLTSDTYEQYF. The CDR3 nucleotides read TGCAGTGTCCTGACTAGCGATACCTACGAGCAGTACTTC.

The chain links TRBV7-9 to TRBJ1-1; a possible D gene is TRBD1 (5 bases). Germline V gene sequence: CDR1 SEHNR, CDR2 FQNEAQ (reference sequence). Trimming pared 11 bases from V and 3 bases from J, leaving 7 bases between. The CDR3 runs to 10 residues. The CDR3 DNA reads as TGTGCCGAACAGGACACTGAAGCTTTCTTT. Amino acids: CAEQDTEAFF.

This clonotype came up once. The chain is built from TRBV9 and TRBJ2-3; 7 bases match TRBD2. The CDR3 is 16 residues long. V shed 0 bases and J 3 bases; nucleotides not matched to a gene: 7. CDR1 is SGDLS and CDR2 is YYNGEE in the germline V gene. The CDR3: CASSVVASGRTDTQYF. DNA for the CDR3: TGTGCCAGCAGCGTAGTGGCTAGCGGTCGGACAGATACGCAGTATTTT.

This chain joins TRBV7-9 and TRBJ2-7, with D perhaps matching TRBD2 (6 bases). The CDR3 length is 14 residues. Trimming took 4 bases from V and 3 from J, leaving 13 bases between them. Germline loops: CDR1 SEHNR, CDR2 FQNEAQ (reference sequence). This CDR3 reads CASSSNRDFYEQYF. The CDR3, as DNA: TGTGCCAGCAGCTCAAACCGGGACTTCTACGAGCAGTACTTC.

V usage is TRBV7-9 and J usage is TRBJ2-7; D is unresolved. CDR1 and CDR2 from the germline V gene are SEHNR and FQNEAQ (reference sequence). CDR3 length: 14 amino acids. The V and J ends lost 5 bases and 2 bases respectively, with 13 bases between them. Here the CDR3 reads CASSPTVKPYEQYF. The CDR3 nucleotides read TGTGCCAGCAGCCCTACAGTTAAGCCCTACGAGCAGTACTTC. The full variable domain, completed using reference TRBV7-9 and TRBJ2-7, is DTGVSQNPRHKITKRGQNVTFRCDPISEHNRLYWYRQTLGQGPEFLTYFQNEAQLEKSRLLSDRFSAERPKGSFSTLEIQRTEQGDSAMYLCASSPTVKPYEQYFGPGTRLTVT.